This passage covers 12 T cell receptor beta chains from one sample sequenced in a study of blood T cell repertoires in COVID-19. Repertoires were generated with immunoSEQ multiplex PCR, while TCRdb's copy carries only in-frame clones and drops some. The table lists 60,000 to 95,000 clones, over 65% of them singletons. The sequenced sample consisted of peripheral blood. These receptors came from a human donor with acute or convalescent COVID-19. The donor label of this sample is uncertain.

This rearrangement joins TRBV7-2 to TRBJ1-3; no clear D gene. The CDR3 covers 15 residues. The V end was cut by 1 base, the J end by 1 base, with 8 bases between. The germline V gene encodes CDR1 SGHTA and CDR2 FQGNSA. The CDR3 nucleotides are TGTGCCAGCAGCTTAGATGGTCAGTCTGGAAACACCATATATTTT. Protein product: CASSLDGQSGNTIYF.

This chain links TRBV5-1 with TRBJ1-2, with TRBD1 matching over 10 bases. The germline gives CDR1 SGHRS, CDR2 YFSETQ. After removal of 4 bases from V and 8 bases from J, the junction contained 8 bases not matched to a gene. The CDR3 covers 14 residues. This CDR3 reads CASSQWTGGSGYTF. CDR3 coding DNA: TGCGCCAGCAGCCAGTGGACAGGGGGAAGCGGCTACACCTTC.

This clone showed up just a few times. The V call is TRBV27, the J call TRBJ1-2; TRBD1 might be the D (5 bases). Trimming pared 6 bases from V and 8 bases from J, leaving 19 bases between. Germline CDR1 is MNHEY and CDR2 is SMNVEV (reference sequence). This CDR3 has 14 residues. The CDR3 reads CASSTGLTLGGYTF. CDR3 sequence (DNA): TGTGCCAGCAGCACGGGACTGACCCTGGGGGGCTACACCTTC.

V gene TRBV2 combines with J gene TRBJ1-4, with 8 nucleotides matching TRBD1. Losses at the gene ends were 6 bases for V and 8 bases for J; bases not matched to a gene: 5. CDR1 is SNHLY, CDR2 FYNNEI, per germline. The CDR3 contains 13 residues. In DNA form, the CDR3 reads TGTGCCAGCAGGCCTGGGACAGGCGAAAAACTGTTTTTT. Translated: CASRPGTGEKLFF.

The gene calls are TRBV19 and TRBJ1-2; the match to TRBD1 covers 11 bases. The CDR3 runs 16 residues. Losses at the gene ends were 2 bases for V and 8 bases for J; bases not matched to a gene: 10. Germline assignment: CDR1 LNHDA and CDR2 SQIVND (reference sequence). CDR3 DNA: TGTGCCAGTAGTATACCCAGGACAGGGGGCGCGGGAGGCTACACCTTC. Residues: CASSIPRTGGAGGYTF. The variable domain in full, completed from reference TRBV19 and TRBJ1-2, reads DGGITQSPKYLFRKEGQNVTLSCEQNLNHDAMYWYRQDPGQGLRLIYYSQIVNDFQKGDIAEGYSVSREKKESFPLTVTSAQKNPTAFYLCASSIPRTGGAGGYTFGSGTRLTVV.

The chain carries TRBV29-1 and TRBJ1-1; D is uncertain. Germline-derived CDR1 and CDR2 are SQVTM and ANQGSEA. The V end lost 4 bases, the J end lost 8 bases, and 17 bases lay between the germline ends. The CDR3 runs 13 residues. The CDR3 is CSVGRGQLGEAFF. The CDR3 bases are TGCAGCGTTGGGAGAGGGCAACTTGGAGAAGCTTTCTTT.

The chain employs TRBV6-5 and TRBJ2-1; 10 nucleotides agree with TRBD2. Trimming cost V 6 bases and J 10 bases; bases outside gene matches: 9. Germline-derived CDR1 and CDR2 are MNHEY and SVGAGI. This CDR3 contains 14 residues. The CDR3 region is CASRLAGHSDEQFF. The CDR3 nucleotides read TGTGCCAGCAGACTAGCGGGACATTCCGACGAGCAGTTCTTC.

The rearrangement uses TRBV4-2 and TRBJ2-7; D may be TRBD2 (5 bases). This CDR3 is 14 amino acids long. Germline CDR1 and CDR2: LGHNA and YNFKEQ. Trimming took 5 bases from V and 3 from J, leaving 14 bases between them. As DNA, the CDR3 is TGTGCCAGCAGCGAGGGCCTTGCCTTCTACGAGCAGTACTTC. Amino acids: CASSEGLAFYEQYF.

This clone was recorded a few times. The chain combines TRBV2 with TRBJ1-5; possible D gene TRBD1, 5 bases. The CDR3 has 14 residues. V lost 2 bases, J lost 0 bases, and 5 bases lay in between. Per germline, CDR1 SNHLY and CDR2 FYNNEI. CDR3 residues: CASSEQGSNQPQHF. CDR3 DNA sequence: TGTGCCAGCAGTGAACAGGGTAGCAATCAGCCCCAGCATTTT.

This chain connects TRBV29-1 to TRBJ2-2, with TRBD1 as a possible D gene (5 bases). Trimming pared 4 bases from V and 0 bases from J, leaving 6 bases between. CDR1 and CDR2 from the germline V gene are SQVTM and ANQGSEA. The CDR3 covers 13 residues. The CDR3 is CSVGGPNTGELFF. CDR3 bases: TGCAGCGTTGGGGGCCCGAACACCGGGGAGCTGTTTTTT.

This clone turned up a few times. The chain is built from TRBV5-4 and TRBJ1-4; TRBD1 matches 8 bases. The V gene end was trimmed by 5 bases and the J gene end by 6 bases; junction bases not matched to a gene: 6. This CDR3 region has 14 residues. The V gene's germline CDR1 is SGHNT and CDR2 YYREEE (reference sequence). CDR3 protein: CASSHGQGDEKLFF. The CDR3 DNA is TGTGCCAGCAGTCATGGACAGGGCGATGAAAAACTGTTTTTT.

This sequence joins TRBV6-4 and TRBJ2-5; 9 nucleotides align to TRBD2. With 6 bases clipped from V and 7 bases from J, the junction kept 6 bases outside the gene matches. Per the germline V gene, CDR1 is MRHNA and CDR2 is SNTAGT. There are 13 residues in the CDR3. The CDR3 DNA is TGTGCCAGCAGCCTGACTAGCGGAGCGACCCAGTACTTC. It encodes CASSLTSGATQYF.